The sequence of this T cell receptor beta chain was determined in a study of cytomegalovirus exposure and HLA in healthy donors. Whole-study results and caveats: A later analysis reportedly found fewer N-insertions in an Asian-associated ancestry cluster than the roughly 670-donor mean. Later analysis suggested most CMV-associated TCR beta chains were HLA-restricted. TCR beta sequences numbering more than 15,000 were associated with HLA alleles at 0.05 false discovery rate in a later analysis.

As for this clone: The antigen is undetermined.

PCR involved 60 Vbeta and 13 Jbeta primers. TCRdb's table, derived via immunoSEQ multiplex PCR, lists solely in-frame clones and lacks some. The sample includes approximately 150,000 clones, around 77% of them seen just once. This receptor was taken from a man aged 35-49 years in good health and CMV-seronegative. Material for sequencing was PBMCs.

CDR3 loop: CASSPGQGYEQFF. CDR3 bases: TGTGCCAGCAGCCCTGGACAGGGGTATGAGCAGTTCTTC. The chain links TRBV4-2 to TRBJ2-1; 9 positions agree with TRBD1. Trimming took 4 bases from V and 8 from J; bases not matched to a gene: 3. Germline-derived CDR1 and CDR2 are LGHNA and YNFKEQ. The CDR3 totals 13 residues.